This entry lists 15 T cell receptor beta chains sequenced from one sample in a study of blood T cell repertoires in COVID-19 (TCRdb year 2020). The method behind the library was the immunoSEQ multiplex PCR assay. The table comes from immuneACCESS by way of TCRdb, which keeps in-frame sequences with V and J called. Part of the clones is missing from these tables; in studies checked, under half for an unresolved V gene and the rest for unknown reasons. In this sample the table shows roughly 60,000 clones, 88% of which occur a single time. Together, the top ten hold around 8% of the sample. The specimen sequenced was peripheral blood. These receptors were obtained from a man in his 60s with active COVID-19.

This chain connects TRBV5-6 to TRBJ2-2, with 12 nucleotides matching TRBD2. The CDR3 runs 18 residues. After removal of 4 bases from V and 11 bases from J, the junction contained 18 bases not matched to a gene. The germline V gene has CDR1 SGHDT and CDR2 YYEEEE. CDR3 DNA: TGTGCCAGCAGCAGGGACACCCCTAGCGGGAGGGCAAGAGGAGAGCTGTTTTTT. It yields the protein CASSRDTPSGRARGELFF.

V gene TRBV5-1 combines with J gene TRBJ1-1; 8 bases agree with TRBD1. The CDR3 loop spans 13 amino acids. Germline-derived CDR1 and CDR2 are SGHRS and YFSETQ. J was trimmed by 4 bases and V by 4 bases; bases with no gene match: 3. The CDR3 DNA reads as TGCGCCAGCAGCGCAACAGGGGGCACTGAAGCTTTCTTT. This sequence encodes CASSATGGTEAFF.

The V gene is TRBV19, the J gene TRBJ2-7; 13 bases fit TRBD2. In germline, CDR1 is LNHDA, CDR2 SQIVND (reference sequence). The CDR3 extends over 14 amino acids. The V segment lost 8 bases and the J segment 3 bases; nucleotides outside the gene matches: 4. CDR3 loop: CASGLAGADYEQYF. DNA for the CDR3: TGTGCCAGTGGACTAGCGGGAGCCGACTACGAGCAGTACTTC.

The rearrangement uses TRBV19 and TRBJ2-7; 9 bases agree with TRBD1. With 8 bases clipped from V and 4 bases from J, the junction kept 9 bases outside the gene matches. The germline V gene encodes CDR1 LNHDA and CDR2 SQIVND (reference sequence). CDR3 size: 14 residues. Here the CDR3 DNA reads TGTGCCAGTGGGGGACAGGGAATGGGTTACGAGCAGTACTTC. Encoded protein: CASGGQGMGYEQYF.

This sequence joins TRBV9 and TRBJ2-3, with 15 bases matching TRBD2. Per the germline V gene, CDR1 is SGDLS and CDR2 is YYNGEE. The CDR3 spans 16 residues. The trim removed 0 bases at V and 7 bases at J, leaving 3 bases unmatched. CDR3 nucleotides: TGTGCCAGCAGCGTAGGGGGACTAGCGGGAGGTAATACGCAGTATTTT. Translated: CASSVGGLAGGNTQYF.

The chain has TRBV29-1 and TRBJ2-1; 10 positions match TRBD2. This CDR3 is 14 amino acids long. Germline lookup yields CDR1 SQVTM and CDR2 ANQGSEA. V was clipped by 3 bases and J by 7 bases; unmatched bases: 6. CDR3 region: CSVELAGEGNEQFF. As DNA, the CDR3 is TGCAGCGTTGAGCTAGCGGGAGAGGGGAATGAGCAGTTCTTC.

The sample holds one count of this clone. The chain joins TRBV3-1 (or the pseudogene TRBV3-2) to TRBJ2-5; D ambiguous. The CDR3 has 12 residues. Germline CDR1 is LGHDT and CDR2 is YNNKEL (reference sequence). Trimming removed 1 base at V and 2 bases at J, with 2 bases between. CDR3 loop: CASSQAQETQYF. The CDR3, as DNA: TGTGCCAGCAGCCAAGCACAAGAGACCCAGTACTTC.

The table lists this clone with a count of one. This chain uses TRBV24-1 with TRBJ2-4; D gene uncertain. Germline V lookup: CDR1 KGHDR, CDR2 SFDVKD. The V and J ends lost 4 bases and 0 bases respectively, with 12 bases between them. The CDR3 totals 16 residues. In DNA form, the CDR3 reads TGTGCCACCAGTGAAGAAATACTGGTAGCCAAAAACATTCAGTACTTC. Encoded protein: CATSEEILVAKNIQYF.

The chain is built from TRBV6-1 and TRBJ1-4, with D unresolved. CDR3 length equals 16 residues. V dropped 1 base and J dropped 7 bases, with 16 bases sitting between them. Germline V gene data show CDR1 as MNHNS and CDR2 as SASEGT. The CDR3 nucleotides read TGTGCCAGCAGTGAAGGGCAGGCCCCTACGATTGAAAAACTGTTTTTT. Amino acids: CASSEGQAPTIEKLFF.

The chain joins TRBV5-6 to TRBJ2-7, with 9 bases identical to TRBD1. Unmatched junction bases numbered 5, after V lost 0 bases and J lost 4 bases. This CDR3 region has 15 residues. Germline lookup yields CDR1 SGHDT and CDR2 YYEEEE. CDR3: CASSLGEGTGYEQYF. In DNA, the CDR3 is TGTGCCAGCAGCTTGGGAGAGGGGACAGGGTACGAGCAGTACTTC.

The J gene is TRBJ2-7, the V gene TRBV19, with TRBD1 matching 7 bases. Per germline, CDR1 LNHDA and CDR2 SQIVND (reference sequence). Trimming cost V 3 bases and J 7 bases; bases outside gene matches: 9. This CDR3 comprises 14 residues. CDR3 loop: CASSIHRGSGEQYF. CDR3 coding DNA: TGTGCCAGTAGTATCCACAGGGGCTCGGGGGAGCAGTACTTC.

The chain joins TRBV7-9 to TRBJ1-4; 7 nucleotides align to TRBD1. J lost 4 bases, V lost 5 bases, and 7 bases had no gene match. The CDR3 extends over 15 amino acids. From germline, CDR1 is SEHNR and CDR2 FQNEAQ (reference sequence). This chain's CDR3 is CASSDRTGLNEKLFF. The DNA for the CDR3 is TGTGCCAGCAGCGATCGGACAGGACTTAATGAAAAACTGTTTTTT.

This chain uses TRBV6-1 with TRBJ2-4, with 7 bases matching TRBD1. Germline-derived CDR1 and CDR2 are MNHNS and SASEGT. With 6 bases clipped from V and 3 bases from J, the junction kept 14 bases outside the gene matches. The CDR3 contains 17 residues. The CDR3 protein is CASRERDRVGVKNIQYF. CDR3 bases: TGTGCCAGCAGAGAACGAGACAGGGTTGGGGTCAAAAACATTCAGTACTTC.

The V gene is TRBV3-1 (or the pseudogene TRBV3-2), the J gene TRBJ2-7, with D possibly matching TRBD2 (5 bases). Germline CDR1 is LGHDT and CDR2 is YNNKEL (reference sequence). This CDR3 region has 17 residues. V was trimmed by 2 bases and J by 3 bases, leaving 20 bases between them. CDR3 coding DNA: TGTGCCAGCAGCCAAACCGGACTGCATCGGAAAGACTACGAGCAGTACTTC. Its protein product is CASSQTGLHRKDYEQYF.

CDR3 sequence (DNA): TGCGCCAGCAGCCAAGCGGGACTAGCGGAAGAGACCCAGTACTTC. As protein: CASSQAGLAEETQYF. The chain employs TRBV4-1 and TRBJ2-5, with 11 bases matching TRBD2. Germline V CDR1 and CDR2: MGHRA, YSYEKL. This CDR3 comprises 15 residues. Germline trimming cut 1 base from V and 3 bases from J; bases unmatched to any gene: 1.